These 23 T cell receptor beta chains were all obtained from the same sample, sequenced in a study of control samples from healthy donors and cancer patients. Method: immunoSEQ multiplex PCR; TCRdb's copy keeps in-frame clones and lacks some. Of 10,000 to 15,000 clones listed, around 87% were seen once; the top ten hold approximately 2.8%. Material: formalin-fixed, paraffin-embedded tissue. Receptor source: a male donor with melanoma.

In its sample, this clone was seen once. The chain joins TRBV9 to TRBJ2-2; D may be TRBD2 (5 bases). V gave up 3 bases and J gave up 6 bases, with 12 bases separating them. The length of the CDR3 is 14 residues. Germline assignment: CDR1 SGDLS and CDR2 YYNGEE. The CDR3 DNA follows: TGTGCCAGCAGCGCGGCTAGAGGGCCCGGGGAGCTGTTTTTT. It specifies CASSAARGPGELFF.

The J gene is TRBJ2-1, the V gene TRBV5-4; TRBD2 matches at 8 bases. The CDR3 extends over 17 amino acids. CDR1 SGHNT and CDR2 YYREEE come from the germline V gene (reference sequence). J lost 0 bases, V lost 4 bases, and 9 bases had no gene match. The CDR3 DNA reads as TGTGCCAGCAGCAGCCGCCGCGGGACTAGCTCCTACAATGAGCAGTTCTTC. It yields the protein CASSSRRGTSSYNEQFF.

The rearrangement links TRBV11-1 to TRBJ2-1; D not resolved. The CDR3 runs 14 residues. Germline V gives CDR1 SGHAT, CDR2 FQDESV (reference sequence). Trimming took off 5 bases at V and 3 bases at J, with 11 bases between the two ends. The CDR3 is CASSQHLDYNEQFF. CDR3 bases: TGTGCCAGCAGCCAGCACCTAGACTACAATGAGCAGTTCTTC. The full variable domain, with the rest looked up from reference TRBV11-1 and TRBJ2-1, is EAEVAQSPRYKITEKSQAVAFWCDPISGHATLYWYRQILGQGPELLVQFQDESVVDDSQLPKDRFSAERLKGVDSTLKIQPAELGDSAMYLCASSQHLDYNEQFFGPGTRLTVL.

The rearrangement joins TRBV9 to TRBJ1-1; the D is unclear. The germline CDR1 and CDR2 sequences are SGDLS and YYNGEE. The CDR3 contains 14 residues. V was trimmed by 0 bases and J by 0 bases, leaving 6 bases between them. The CDR3: CASSVDPLNTEAFF. CDR3 sequence (DNA): TGTGCCAGCAGCGTAGACCCCCTGAACACTGAAGCTTTCTTT.

The chain recombines TRBV9 with TRBJ1-1; TRBD1 might be the D (5 bases). V shed 7 bases and J shed 1 base, with 17 bases lying between them. CDR1 and CDR2 from the germline V gene are SGDLS and YYNGEE. This CDR3 spans 15 amino acids. The CDR3 loop reads CASGATGTPNTEAFF. CDR3 in DNA: TGTGCCAGCGGGGCCACGGGGACCCCGAACACTGAAGCTTTCTTT.

The gene calls are TRBV18 and TRBJ1-4; D call uncertain. The CDR3 extends over 13 amino acids. The germline V and J ends were trimmed by 4 bases and 0 bases, with 3 bases remaining between them. Germline V gene data show CDR1 as KGHSH and CDR2 as LQKENI. The CDR3 nucleotides read TGTGCCAGCTCACTGACAACTAATGAAAAACTGTTTTTT. It yields the protein CASSLTTNEKLFF.

The V gene is TRBV6-5, the J gene TRBJ1-4; D gene ambiguous. V was trimmed by 6 bases and J by 0 bases, leaving 8 bases between them. CDR1 and CDR2 from the germline V gene are MNHEY and SVGAGI. The CDR3 has 14 amino acids. CDR3 residues: CASRIGPTNEKLFF. The DNA for the CDR3 is TGTGCCAGCAGGATCGGACCAACTAATGAAAAACTGTTTTTT.

The chain recombines TRBV2 with TRBJ1-2, with D perhaps TRBD1 (6 bases). Trimming pared 1 base from V and 4 bases from J, leaving 10 bases between. From germline, CDR1 is SNHLY and CDR2 FYNNEI. The CDR3 runs 14 residues. In DNA form, the CDR3 reads TGTGCCAGCAGTGAAGGAGGACAGTTCTATGGCTACACCTTC. Translating it yields CASSEGGQFYGYTF.

The chain is built from TRBV3-1 (or the pseudogene TRBV3-2) and TRBJ2-2, with 8 bases fitting TRBD2. The CDR3 sequence is 21 residues long. Germline V CDR1 and CDR2: LGHDT, YNNKEL (reference sequence). Unmatched junction bases numbered 17, after V lost 2 bases and J lost 0 bases. This CDR3 is CASSQRGARLATFPNTGELFF. The CDR3 bases are TGTGCCAGCAGCCAAAGGGGGGCGAGACTAGCGACCTTCCCGAACACCGGGGAGCTGTTTTTT.

V is TRBV5-1 and J is TRBJ1-5, with D possibly matching TRBD1 (5 bases). The germline gives CDR1 SGHRS, CDR2 YFSETQ. The CDR3 sequence is 15 residues long. V was cut by 0 bases and J by 3 bases, with 10 bases left in between. Here the CDR3 reads CASSLDGAPNQPQHF. CDR3 bases: TGCGCCAGCAGCTTGGATGGGGCGCCCAATCAGCCCCAGCATTTT.

Written as DNA, the CDR3 is TGTGCTAGTGGTGGCAGGGGTGCTGGTGGTGAAAAACTGTTTTTT. Translating it yields CASGGRGAGGEKLFF. J is TRBJ1-4 and V is TRBV12-5; a weak D match, TRBD1 (6 bases). V was pared by 5 bases and J by 7 bases, with 17 bases between. Germline CDR1 and CDR2: LGHNT and FRNRAP. CDR3 length equals 15 residues.

This clone is categorized as medium-sized. CDR3 sequence: CASSYLATSGSVFRYNEQFF. In DNA, the CDR3 is TGTGCCAGCAGTTACTTAGCGACTAGCGGGAGTGTTTTTCGGTACAATGAGCAGTTCTTC. The chain recombines TRBV6-2 or TRBV6-3 with TRBJ2-1; 12 positions agree with TRBD2. The CDR3 runs 20 residues. Losses at the gene ends were 1 base for V and 4 bases for J; bases not matched to a gene: 14. Germline lookup yields CDR1 MNHEY and CDR2 SVGEGT.

This clone appeared a few times. The chain employs TRBV25-1 and TRBJ1-2; no clear D gene. CDR1 and CDR2 (germline): MGHDK, SYGVNS. This CDR3 is built from 15 residues. V was cut by 3 bases and J by 4 bases, with 15 bases left in between. The CDR3 loop is CASSDASLASYGYTF. In DNA form, the CDR3 reads TGTGCCAGCAGTGACGCCTCGTTAGCCTCCTATGGCTACACCTTC.

The chain has TRBV10-3 and TRBJ2-1; no reliable D call. The CDR3 runs 11 residues. Per the germline V gene, CDR1 is ENHRY and CDR2 is SYGVKD. Trimming removed 8 bases from V and 8 bases from J, with 10 bases in between. The CDR3 DNA reads TGTGCCATCGGTTTGAACGATGAGCAGTTCTTC. Encoded protein: CAIGLNDEQFF.

V gene TRBV3-1 (or the pseudogene TRBV3-2) combines with J gene TRBJ2-3; TRBD2 agrees at 13 bases. The CDR3 is made up of 18 amino acids. V lost 0 bases to trimming and J lost 0 bases; unmatched junction nucleotides: 3. The germline gives CDR1 LGHDT, CDR2 YNNKEL (reference sequence). The CDR3 reads CASSQDLGLAGSTDTQYF. CDR3 coding DNA: TGTGCCAGCAGCCAAGATCTGGGACTAGCGGGGAGCACAGATACGCAGTATTTT.

This clone was seen more than once but under ten times. The CDR3 sequence is CASSPGQVYNEQFF. CDR3 DNA: TGTGCCAGTTCCCCGGGACAGGTTTACAATGAGCAGTTCTTC. This chain links TRBV19 with TRBJ2-1; 8 nucleotides align to TRBD1. Germline CDR1 is LNHDA and CDR2 is SQIVND (reference sequence). The CDR3 consists of 14 residues. Losses at the gene ends were 8 bases for V and 4 bases for J; bases not matched to a gene: 7.

V is TRBV7-9 and J is TRBJ2-1; D gene unclear. The V and J ends lost 2 bases and 6 bases respectively, with 11 bases between them. The CDR3 has 14 residues. Germline V CDR1 and CDR2: SEHNR, FQNEAQ (reference sequence). The CDR3 region is CASSLQDLGNEQFF. For the CDR3, the DNA is TGTGCCAGCAGCTTACAGGACCTGGGCAATGAGCAGTTCTTC.

This CDR3 is CAISGTREDAGANVLTF. The DNA of the CDR3 is TGTGCCATCAGTGGGACAAGGGAGGACGCTGGGGCCAACGTCCTGACTTTC. The chain has TRBV10-3 and TRBJ2-6, with D perhaps TRBD2 (6 bases). Germline assignment: CDR1 ENHRY and CDR2 SYGVKD. With 4 bases removed from V and 2 bases from J, the gap between germline ends came to 15 bases. This CDR3 has 17 residues.

The chain employs TRBV6-2 or TRBV6-3 and TRBJ2-7, with unresolved D. This CDR3 is 14 amino acids long. CDR1 and CDR2 (germline): MNHEY, SVGEGT. V lost 7 bases and J lost 0, with 13 bases in between. CDR3 region: CASTPNNPSYEQYV. The CDR3 DNA reads TGTGCCAGCACCCCGAATAACCCCTCCTACGAGCAGTACGTC.

The chain is built from TRBV7-9 and TRBJ1-1, with D possibly being TRBD1 (6 bases). V was cut by 1 base and J by 1 base, with 7 bases left in between. CDR3 length equals 14 residues. From germline, CDR1 is SEHNR and CDR2 FQNEAQ (reference sequence). CDR3 DNA sequence: TGTGCCAGCAGCTTAGTGGACAGGAACACTGAAGCTTTCTTT. This sequence encodes CASSLVDRNTEAFF.

The chain is built from TRBV11-2 and TRBJ2-3; 16 bases agree with TRBD2. V lost 5 bases, J lost 4 bases, and 9 bases stayed unmatched. The CDR3 runs 18 residues. Germline assignment: CDR1 SGHAT and CDR2 FQNNGV. The CDR3 spells CASSEGLAGGPYADTQYF. CDR3 DNA: TGTGCCAGCAGCGAGGGACTAGCGGGAGGGCCTTACGCAGATACGCAGTATTTT.

This chain connects TRBV19 to TRBJ2-3, with 7 bases lining up with TRBD2. The CDR3 is made up of 12 amino acids. Germline CDR1 reads LNHDA; CDR2 reads SQIVND (reference sequence). The CDR3 bases are TGTTCATCCGGTTCCGGGGGGTTCACGCAGTATTTT. Its protein product is CSSGSGGFTQYF.

The J gene is TRBJ2-2, the V gene TRBV2, with TRBD2 matching over 14 bases. The V and J ends lost 4 bases and 2 bases, in that order; junction bases with no gene match: 6. CDR1 is SNHLY, CDR2 FYNNEI, per germline. This CDR3 contains 18 residues. DNA for the CDR3: TGTGCCAGCAGTGGACTAGCGGGAGGGTCAATCAACACCGGGGAGCTGTTTTTT. This encodes CASSGLAGGSINTGELFF.